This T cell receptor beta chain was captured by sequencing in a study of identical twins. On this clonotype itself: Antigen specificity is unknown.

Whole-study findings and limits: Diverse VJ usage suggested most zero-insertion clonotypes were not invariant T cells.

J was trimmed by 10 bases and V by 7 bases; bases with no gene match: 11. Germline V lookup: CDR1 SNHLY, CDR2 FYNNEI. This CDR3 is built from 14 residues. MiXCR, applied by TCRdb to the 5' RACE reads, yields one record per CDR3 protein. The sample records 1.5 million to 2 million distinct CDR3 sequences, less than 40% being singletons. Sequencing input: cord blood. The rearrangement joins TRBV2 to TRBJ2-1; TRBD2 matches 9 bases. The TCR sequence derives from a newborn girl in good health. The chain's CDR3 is CASKEVAGALEQFF. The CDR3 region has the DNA TGTGCCAGCAAGGAGGTAGCGGGAGCGCTGGAGCAGTTCTTC. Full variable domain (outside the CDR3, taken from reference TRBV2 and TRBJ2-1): EPEVTQTPSHQVTQMGQEVILRCVPISNHLYFYWYRQILGQKVEFLVSFYNNEISEKSEIFDDQFSVERPDGSNFTLKIRSTKLEDSAMYFCASKEVAGALEQFFGPGTRLTVL.